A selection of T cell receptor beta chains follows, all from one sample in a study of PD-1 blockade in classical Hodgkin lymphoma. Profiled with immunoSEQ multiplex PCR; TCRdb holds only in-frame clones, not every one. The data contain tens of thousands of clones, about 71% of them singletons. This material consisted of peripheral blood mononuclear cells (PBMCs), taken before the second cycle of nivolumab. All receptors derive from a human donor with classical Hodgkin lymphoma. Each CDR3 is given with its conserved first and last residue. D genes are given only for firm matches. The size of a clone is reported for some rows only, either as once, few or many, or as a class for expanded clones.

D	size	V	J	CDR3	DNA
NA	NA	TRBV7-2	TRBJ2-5	CASSSGVYLKTQYF	TGTGCCAGCAGCTCGGGGGTATACTTGAAGACCCAGTACTTC
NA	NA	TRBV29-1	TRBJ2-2	CSVDSAGTGELFF	TGCAGCGTTGACTCGGCTGGCACCGGGGAGCTGTTTTTT
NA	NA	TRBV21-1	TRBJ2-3	CASSKVLAGGPTACTDTQYF	TGTGCCAGCAGCAAAGTCCTAGCGGGAGGGCCCACTGCCTGCACAGATACGCAGTATTTT
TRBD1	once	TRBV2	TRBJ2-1	CASSPDRGSYNEQFF	TGTGCCAGCAGTCCAGACAGGGGGAGCTACAATGAGCAGTTCTTC
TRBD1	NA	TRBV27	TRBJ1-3	CASSLTRDREDGNTIYF	TGTGCCAGCAGTCTTACGAGGGACAGGGAGGATGGAAACACCATATATTTT
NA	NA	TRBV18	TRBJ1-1	CASSIVDGDTEAFF	TGTGCCAGCTCAATCGTAGACGGAGACACTGAAGCTTTCTTT
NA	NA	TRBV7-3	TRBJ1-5	CASSFPGPLSNQPQHF	TGTGCCAGCAGCTTTCCGGGACCCCTAAGCAATCAGCCCCAGCATTTT
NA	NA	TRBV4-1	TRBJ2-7	CASSQGPGDSYEQYF	TGCGCCAGCAGCCAAGGGCCGGGGGACTCCTACGAGCAGTACTTC
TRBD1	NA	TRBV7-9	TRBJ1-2	CASSYPTGFYGYTF	TGTGCCAGCAGCTATCCGACAGGGTTCTATGGCTACACCTTC
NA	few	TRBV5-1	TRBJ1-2	CASSLWGVDYGYTF	TGCGCCAGCAGCTTGTGGGGAGTGGACTATGGCTACACCTTC
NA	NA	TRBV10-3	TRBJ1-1	CAISENGVEGTEAFF	TGTGCCATCAGTGAGAACGGGGTCGAGGGGACTGAAGCTTTCTTT
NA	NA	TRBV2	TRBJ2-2	CASSVVLNTGELFF	TGTGCCAGCAGTGTAGTACTAAACACCGGGGAGCTGTTTTTT
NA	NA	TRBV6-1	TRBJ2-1	CASSEATYEQFF	TGTGCCAGCAGTGAAGCGACGTATGAGCAGTTCTTC
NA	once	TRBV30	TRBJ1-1	CAWNFGGHSDTEAFF	TGTGCCTGGAATTTCGGCGGGCATTCGGACACTGAAGCTTTCTTT
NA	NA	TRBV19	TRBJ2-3	CASSGRRYRDTQYF	TGTGCCAGTAGTGGACGGCGATACAGGGATACGCAGTATTTT
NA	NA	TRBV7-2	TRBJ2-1	CASSLGEGSYNEQFF	TGTGCCAGCAGCTTAGGAGAGGGCTCCTACAATGAGCAGTTCTTC
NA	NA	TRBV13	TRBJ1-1	CASSLGGPGPLGEAFF	TGTGCCAGCAGCTTAGGGGGGCCAGGGCCACTAGGTGAAGCTTTCTTT
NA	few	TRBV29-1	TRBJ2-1	CSVEGPYTDEQFF	TGCAGCGTCGAGGGACCGTACACGGATGAGCAGTTCTTC
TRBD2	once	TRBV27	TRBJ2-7	CASSLRGGAGEDEQYF	TGTGCCAGCAGCCTACGCGGTGGTGCGGGAGAGGACGAGCAGTACTTC
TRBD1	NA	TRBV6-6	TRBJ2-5	CASRMTGRETQYF	TGTGCCAGCAGGATGACAGGGCGAGAGACCCAGTACTTC
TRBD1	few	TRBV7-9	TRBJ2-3	CASSLQGANTQYF	TGTGCCAGCAGCCTCCAGGGGGCGAATACGCAGTATTTT
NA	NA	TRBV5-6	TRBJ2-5	CASSLGYQETQYF	TGTGCCAGCAGCTTGGGGTACCAAGAGACCCAGTACTTC
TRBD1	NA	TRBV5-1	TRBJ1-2	CASSPDRSYRGYTF	TGCGCCAGCAGCCCGGACAGGAGCTACCGGGGCTACACCTTC
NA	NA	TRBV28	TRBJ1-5	CASRAGGQPQHF	TGTGCCAGCCGAGCGGGTGGACAGCCCCAGCATTTT
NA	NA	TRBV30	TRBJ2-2	CAWTADYGELFF	TGTGCCTGGACGGCCGATTACGGGGAGCTGTTTTTT
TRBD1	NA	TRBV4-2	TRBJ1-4	CASSQLQIQGAGEKLFF	TGTGCCAGCAGCCAACTTCAAATCCAGGGGGCTGGGGAAAAACTGTTTTTT
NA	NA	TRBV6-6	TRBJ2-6	CASSSTGPGANVLTF	TGTGCCAGCAGTTCAACAGGTCCCGGGGCCAACGTCCTGACTTTC
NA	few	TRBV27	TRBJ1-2	CATGRGNLYGYTF	TGTGCCACTGGGAGGGGCAACCTCTATGGCTACACCTTC
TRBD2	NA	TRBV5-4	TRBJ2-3	CASSPTSGRGEDTQYF	TGTGCCAGCAGCCCGACTAGCGGGAGGGGGGAAGATACGCAGTATTTT
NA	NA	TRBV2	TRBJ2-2	CALSGWGAGTGELFF	TGTGCACTTAGTGGATGGGGCGCGGGCACCGGGGAGCTGTTTTTT
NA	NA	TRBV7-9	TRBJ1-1	CASSLQGPKAFF	TGTGCCAGCAGCCTCCAGGGGCCTAAAGCTTTCTTT
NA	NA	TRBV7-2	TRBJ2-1	CASSLVYNEQFF	TGTGCCAGCAGCTTAGTTTACAATGAGCAGTTCTTC
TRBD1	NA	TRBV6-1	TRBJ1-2	CASRLQQGDSGYTF	TGTGCCAGCAGACTGCAGCAGGGGGATAGTGGCTACACCTTC
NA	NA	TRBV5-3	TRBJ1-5	CARSLGAVGQPQHF	TGTGCCAGAAGCTTGGGGGCAGTCGGTCAGCCCCAGCATTTT
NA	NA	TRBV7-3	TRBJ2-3	CASSLGSGNTDTQYF	TGTGCCAGCAGCTTGGGGTCGGGTAACACAGATACGCAGTATTTT
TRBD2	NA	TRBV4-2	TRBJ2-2	CASSGLANTGELFF	TGTGCCAGCAGCGGACTAGCGAACACCGGGGAGCTGTTTTTT
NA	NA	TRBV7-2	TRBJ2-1	CASSPDWSYNEQFF	TGTGCCAGCAGCCCGGATTGGTCCTACAATGAGCAGTTCTTC
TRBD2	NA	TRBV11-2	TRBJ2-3	CASSLVFSGAPDTQYF	TGTGCCAGCAGCTTAGTTTTTAGCGGGGCTCCAGATACGCAGTATTTT
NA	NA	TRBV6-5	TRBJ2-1	CASTFYSGTNEQFF	TGTGCCAGCACTTTTTATTCCGGGACTAATGAGCAGTTCTTC
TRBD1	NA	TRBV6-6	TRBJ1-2	CASSYSGGTGYGYTF	TGTGCCAGCAGTTACTCAGGGGGCACGGGCTATGGCTACACCTTC
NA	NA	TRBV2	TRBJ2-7	CASSDMGGLYEQYF	TGTGCCAGCAGTGACATGGGGGGGCTCTACGAGCAGTACTTC